The 26 T cell receptor beta chains below were found in one sample sequenced in a study of CD8 T cells in ankylosing spondylitis. MiXCR, run by TCRdb on the 5' RACE reads, gives a single entry per CDR3 protein. The sample holds 130,000 or so distinct CDR3 sequences, about an eighth seen once. Material for sequencing was blood, either unsorted or a sorted T cell fraction (not recorded which). The receptors originated from a female donor with ankylosing spondylitis or in good health (not recorded which).

The chain has TRBV30 and TRBJ2-5; the D is unclear. Germline CDR1 and CDR2: GTSNPN and SVGIG (reference sequence). Trimming removed 1 base from V and 5 bases from J, with 5 bases in between. The CDR3 length is 11 residues. The CDR3 protein is CAWSDSETQYF. Written as DNA, the CDR3 is TGTGCCTGGAGTGATAGCGAGACCCAGTACTTC.

This clonotype came up many times. The rearrangement links TRBV6-5 to TRBJ2-3, with D perhaps matching TRBD1 (6 bases). The CDR3 has 15 amino acids. Trimming stripped 2 bases from V and 4 bases from J, with 13 bases between. Germline lookup yields CDR1 MNHEY and CDR2 SVGAGI. DNA for the CDR3: TGTGCCAGCAGTTACGCGTCAGGGGCAGCAGATACGCAGTATTTT. This gives the protein CASSYASGAADTQYF.

This clonotype was recorded at least ten times. The CDR3 region is CAWTRRSTDTQYF. The CDR3 DNA follows: TGTGCCTGGACTAGGAGGTCCACAGATACGCAGTATTTT. This chain connects TRBV30 to TRBJ2-3, with a weak D call TRBD2 (5 bases). The CDR3 sequence is 13 residues long. Germline CDR1 GTSNPN, CDR2 SVGIG (reference sequence). Trimming took 4 bases from V and 2 from J, leaving 10 bases between them.

This clonotype was counted many times. The junction and the germline gene differ at one end; a read error may be behind it. V gene TRBV30 combines with J gene TRBJ2-5; unclear D gene. There are 11 residues in the CDR3. Germline V gives CDR1 GTSNPN, CDR2 SVGIG (reference sequence). The CDR3 region is CAWGDQETQYF. The CDR3 DNA is TGTGCCTGGGGCGACCAGGAGACCCAGTACTTC. The full variable domain, rest sourced from reference TRBV30 and TRBJ2-5, is SQTIHQWPATLVQPVGSPLSLECTVEGTSNPNLYWYRQAAGRGLQLLFYSVGIGQISSEVPQNLSASRPQDRQFILSSKKLLLSDSGFYLCAWGDQETQYFGPGTRLLVL.

The CDR3 region is CASSLFGPGVYYEQYF. CDR3 nucleotide sequence: TGTGCCAGCAGCTTATTTGGCCCAGGTGTATACTACGAGCAGTACTTC. The chain couples TRBV7-9 to TRBJ2-7, with no clear D. The germline V and J ends were trimmed by 2 bases and 3 bases, with 17 bases remaining between them. Germline V gene lookup returns CDR1 SEHNR and CDR2 FQNEAQ (reference sequence). CDR3 length: 16 amino acids.

This clonotype was observed a few times. The rearrangement uses TRBV14 and TRBJ2-3, with D perhaps being TRBD1 or TRBD2 (6 bases each). Germline assignment: CDR1 SGHDN and CDR2 FVKESK. V shed 0 bases and J shed 0 bases, with 10 bases lying between them. The CDR3 runs 16 residues. CDR3 bases: TGTGCCAGCAGCCAAGAGAGGGGGACTAGCACAGATACGCAGTATTTT. It encodes CASSQERGTSTDTQYF.

This clonotype has at least ten counts. V gene TRBV5-1 combines with J gene TRBJ1-2; TRBD1 matches 7 bases. With 3 bases clipped from V and 2 bases from J, the junction kept 7 bases outside the gene matches. This CDR3 comprises 15 residues. Per germline, CDR1 SGHRS and CDR2 YFSETQ. The CDR3 DNA is TGCGCCAGCAGCTCGGGGTCGGGACAGAACTATGGCTACACCTTC. Its translation: CASSSGSGQNYGYTF.

This clonotype has a count of ten or more. The rearrangement joins TRBV19 to TRBJ1-2; D call uncertain. Between the trimmed V and J ends, which lost 5 bases and 7 bases, there was a span of 5 bases. The CDR3 has 10 residues. The germline gives CDR1 LNHDA, CDR2 SQIVND (reference sequence). CDR3: CASSSGGYTF. The CDR3 bases are TGTGCCAGTAGTTCTGGTGGCTACACCTTC. The complete variable domain, with remaining parts taken from reference TRBV19 and TRBJ1-2, reads DGGITQSPKYLFRKEGQNVTLSCEQNLNHDAMYWYRQDPGQGLRLIYYSQIVNDFQKGDIAEGYSVSREKKESFPLTVTSAQKNPTAFYLCASSSGGYTFGSGTRLTVV.

This clonotype has ten or more counts. The chain links TRBV20-1 to TRBJ2-1; 13 positions agree with TRBD2. Germline assignment: CDR1 DFQATT and CDR2 SNEGSKA (reference sequence). The trim removed 6 bases at V and 7 bases at J, leaving 9 bases unmatched. The CDR3 runs 15 residues. CDR3 loop: CSAGGLAGRDNEQFF. The DNA for the CDR3 is TGCAGTGCAGGGGGACTAGCGGGAAGGGATAATGAGCAGTTCTTC.

In this sample, this clonotype turned up many times. The chain employs TRBV30 and TRBJ2-6; no clear D. The CDR3 has 13 residues. V lost 8 bases, J lost 1 base, and 9 bases lay in between. CDR1 and CDR2 (germline): GTSNPN, SVGIG (reference sequence). CDR3 residues: CAGSGSGANVLTF. The CDR3 DNA reads TGTGCCGGGTCGGGTTCTGGGGCCAACGTCCTGACTTTC.

This clonotype showed up many times. The rearrangement uses TRBV27 and TRBJ2-1; 8 bases align to TRBD2. CDR3 length: 17 amino acids. With V trimmed by 3 bases and J by 0 bases, 7 bases remained unmatched. The germline V gene encodes CDR1 MNHEY and CDR2 SMNVEV (reference sequence). In nucleotides, the CDR3 is TGTGCCAGCAGTTTCCGGGGGGGGACTAGCTCCTACAATGAGCAGTTCTTC. Its protein product is CASSFRGGTSSYNEQFF.

Concerning this clonotype itself: At one of its ends the junction is not consistent with the germline gene, which may arise from a read error. The chain couples TRBV4-1 to TRBJ2-7, with a weak D call TRBD1 (5 bases). Germline CDR1 is MGHRA and CDR2 is YSYEKL. This CDR3 contains 14 residues. Here the CDR3 reads CASSQTVVSYEQSF. CDR3 DNA: TGCGCCAGCAGCCAGACAGTGGTCTCCTACGAGCAGTCCTTC.

In this sample, this clonotype turned up many times. The chain recombines TRBV14 with TRBJ2-5, with unresolved D. CDR3 length: 13 residues. Germline loops: CDR1 SGHDN, CDR2 FVKESK. Trimming shortened V by 2 bases and J by 2 bases, and 6 bases separated the two germline ends. CDR3 sequence reads: CASSQLGQETQYF. In nucleotides, the CDR3 is TGTGCCAGCAGCCAACTGGGGCAAGAGACCCAGTACTTC. The variable domain in full, with the rest retrieved from reference TRBV14 and TRBJ2-5, is EAGVTQFPSHSVIEKGQTVTLRCDPISGHDNLYWYRRVMGKEIKFLLHFVKESKQDESGMPNNRFLAERTGGTYSTLKVQPAELEDSGVYFCASSQLGQETQYFGPGTRLLVL.

This clonotype was observed at least ten times. V and J are TRBV28 and TRBJ2-3, with D perhaps TRBD2 (5 bases). This CDR3 region has 15 residues. Germline CDR1 and CDR2: MDHEN and SYDVKM. V lost 10 bases to trimming and J lost 3 bases, with 20 bases between them. CDR3 bases: TGTGCCACTCGTGGCCGGGGATTTGGTACAGATACGCAGTATTTT. Translating gives CATRGRGFGTDTQYF.

This clonotype was counted many times. In nucleotides, the CDR3 is TGTGCCAGCAGCCCTCTCCGGAGACAGAGCTACGAGCAGTACTTC. Translating it yields CASSPLRRQSYEQYF. V and J are TRBV7-2 and TRBJ2-7; the D gene is possibly TRBD1 (5 bases). Germline V gives CDR1 SGHTA, CDR2 FQGNSA. Trimming removed 5 bases from V and 3 bases from J, with 17 bases in between. This CDR3 comprises 15 residues.

V usage is TRBV30 and J usage is TRBJ1-4; D might be TRBD1 (5 bases). Per germline, CDR1 GTSNPN and CDR2 SVGIG (reference sequence). V lost 2 bases to trimming and J lost 8 bases, with 12 bases between them. The CDR3 consists of 13 residues. The DNA of the CDR3 is TGTGCCTGGAGTAAGGGGACTGGGGAAAAACTGTTTTTT. As protein: CAWSKGTGEKLFF.

This clonotype was seen repeatedly, ten times or more. The chain employs TRBV6-6 and TRBJ2-3; D is ambiguous. Trimming removed 6 bases from V and 6 bases from J, with 10 bases in between. There are 12 residues in the CDR3. Germline loops: CDR1 MNHNY, CDR2 SVGAGI (reference sequence). This CDR3 reads CASSALGDTQYF. The CDR3 nucleotides read TGTGCCAGCAGCGCCTTAGGGGATACGCAGTATTTT.

This clonotype was observed at least ten times. V gene TRBV19 combines with J gene TRBJ2-7; no firm D call. The CDR3 sequence is 13 residues long. Trimming removed 3 bases from V and 3 bases from J, with 9 bases in between. The germline gives CDR1 LNHDA, CDR2 SQIVND (reference sequence). The CDR3 nucleotides read TGTGCCAGTAGTATGGCAGCCAGCTACGAGCAGTACTTC. Residues: CASSMAASYEQYF.

Ten or more counts support this clonotype. This sequence joins TRBV30 and TRBJ1-4, with D possibly being TRBD1 (5 bases). This CDR3 spans 15 amino acids. Germline-derived CDR1 and CDR2 are GTSNPN and SVGIG (reference sequence). V lost 2 bases to trimming and J lost 0 bases, with 10 bases between them. CDR3 sequence: CAWSWWGSTNEKLFF. CDR3 DNA sequence: TGTGCCTGGAGTTGGTGGGGCTCAACTAATGAAAAACTGTTTTTT.

This clonotype has at least ten counts. J is TRBJ2-5 and V is TRBV20-1, with D uncertain. Germline CDR1 reads DFQATT; CDR2 reads SNEGSKA (reference sequence). Trimming removed 1 base at V and 0 bases at J, with 6 bases between. The CDR3 is 13 amino acids. The CDR3 loop is CSARARNQETQYF. CDR3 sequence (DNA): TGCAGTGCTAGAGCTAGAAACCAAGAGACCCAGTACTTC.

This clonotype showed up just a few times. The rearrangement links TRBV20-1 to TRBJ1-2; TRBD1 matches 8 bases. This CDR3 comprises 14 residues. Germline V gene data show CDR1 as DFQATT and CDR2 as SNEGSKA (reference sequence). Trimming removed 0 bases from V and 8 bases from J; junction bases left unmatched: 8. The CDR3 coding sequence is TGCAGTGCTAGAGACCCGGGACAGGCACTGGGCTACACCTTC. Translated, it gives CSARDPGQALGYTF.

The table lists this clonotype with many counts. The chain couples TRBV5-6 to TRBJ1-2; 8 bases match TRBD1. The CDR3 covers 15 residues. Germline CDR1 is SGHDT and CDR2 is YYEEEE. The J segment lost 7 bases and the V segment lost 4 bases, leaving 12 bases of the junction unmatched. CDR3 amino acids: CASSAMQGAGGGYTF. The CDR3, as DNA: TGTGCCAGCAGCGCGATGCAGGGGGCGGGAGGTGGCTACACCTTC.

This clonotype was detected many times. V gene TRBV7-8 combines with J gene TRBJ2-2, with 7 bases aligning to TRBD1. This CDR3 region has 15 residues. Per germline, CDR1 SGHVS and CDR2 FQNEAQ. V lost 1 base and J lost 7; bases outside the gene matches: 6. DNA for the CDR3: TGTGCCAGCAGCTTAGGAGGACAGGCGAGCGGGGAGCTGTTTTTT. Translated: CASSLGGQASGELFF.

This clonotype was seen at least ten times. The rearrangement uses TRBV20-1 and TRBJ2-7, with 12 bases fitting TRBD2. This CDR3 has 17 amino acids. Germline lookup yields CDR1 DFQATT and CDR2 SNEGSKA (reference sequence). V dropped 0 bases and J dropped 3; count of bases not matched to a gene: 9. CDR3 DNA sequence: TGCAGTGCTAGAGATCGGTATGGGACTAGCGGGTTCTACGAGCAGTACTTC. Its translation is CSARDRYGTSGFYEQYF.

This clonotype was recorded many times. The chain uses TRBV5-5 and TRBJ1-1, with a weak D call TRBD1 (6 bases). V was trimmed by 1 base and J by 7 bases, leaving 14 bases between them. The CDR3 runs to 14 residues. Germline V gene lookup returns CDR1 SGHKS and CDR2 YYEKEE (reference sequence). The CDR3 nucleotides are TGTGCCAGCAGCTTGCGGGGGGCTGCTCTTGAAGCTTTCTTT. This gives the protein CASSLRGAALEAFF.

The sample holds a few counts of this clonotype. V usage is TRBV10-2 and J usage is TRBJ2-3, with TRBD2 matching over 11 bases. CDR3 length: 15 residues. V shed 3 bases, J shed 7 bases, and the junction held 6 bases outside the gene matches. Looked up from germline, CDR1 is WSHSY and CDR2 is SAAADI. The CDR3 DNA reads as TGCGCCAGCAGTGATTCTAGCGGGAGGCGTAATACGCAGTATTTT. Translated, it gives CASSDSSGRRNTQYF.